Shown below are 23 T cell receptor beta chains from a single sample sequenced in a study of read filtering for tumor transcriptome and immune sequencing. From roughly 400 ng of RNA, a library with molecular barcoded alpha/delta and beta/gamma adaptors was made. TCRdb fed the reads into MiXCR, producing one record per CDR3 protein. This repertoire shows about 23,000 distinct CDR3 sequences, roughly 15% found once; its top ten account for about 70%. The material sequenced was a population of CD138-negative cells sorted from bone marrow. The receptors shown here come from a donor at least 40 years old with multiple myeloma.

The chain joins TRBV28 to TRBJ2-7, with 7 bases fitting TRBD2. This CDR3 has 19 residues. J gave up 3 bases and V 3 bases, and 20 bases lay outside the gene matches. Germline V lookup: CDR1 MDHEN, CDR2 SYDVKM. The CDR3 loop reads CASSFCRLAVTTFNYEQYF. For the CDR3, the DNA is TGTGCCAGCAGTTTCTGTCGGCTAGCGGTCACCACGTTCAACTACGAGCAGTACTTC.

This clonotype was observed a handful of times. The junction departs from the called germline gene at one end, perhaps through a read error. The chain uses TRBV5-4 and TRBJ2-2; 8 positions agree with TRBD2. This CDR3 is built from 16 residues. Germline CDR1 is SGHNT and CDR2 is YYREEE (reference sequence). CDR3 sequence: CASSFIAGGRTGELFF. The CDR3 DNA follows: TGTGCCAGCAGCTTCATTGCGGGAGGAAGGACCGGGGAGCTGTTTTTC.

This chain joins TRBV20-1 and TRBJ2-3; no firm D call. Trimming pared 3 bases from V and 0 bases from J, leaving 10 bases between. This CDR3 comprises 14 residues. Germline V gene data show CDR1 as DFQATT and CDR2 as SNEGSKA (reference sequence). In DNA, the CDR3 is TGCAGTGCTAGGAAAAGGCTTAGCACAGATACGCAGTATTTT. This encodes CSARKRLSTDTQYF.

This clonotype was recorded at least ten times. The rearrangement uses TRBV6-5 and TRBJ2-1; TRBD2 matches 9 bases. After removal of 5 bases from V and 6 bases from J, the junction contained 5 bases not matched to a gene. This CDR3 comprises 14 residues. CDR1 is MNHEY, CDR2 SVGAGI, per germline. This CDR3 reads CASSVGREGNEQFF. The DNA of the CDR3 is TGTGCCAGCAGTGTAGGGCGGGAGGGCAATGAGCAGTTCTTC.

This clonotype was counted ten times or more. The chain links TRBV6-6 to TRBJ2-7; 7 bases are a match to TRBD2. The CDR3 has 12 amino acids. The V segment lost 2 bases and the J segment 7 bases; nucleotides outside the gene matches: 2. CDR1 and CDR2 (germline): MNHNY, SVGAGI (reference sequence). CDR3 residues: CASSYGAGEQYF. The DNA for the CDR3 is TGTGCCAGCAGTTACGGAGCGGGAGAGCAGTACTTC.

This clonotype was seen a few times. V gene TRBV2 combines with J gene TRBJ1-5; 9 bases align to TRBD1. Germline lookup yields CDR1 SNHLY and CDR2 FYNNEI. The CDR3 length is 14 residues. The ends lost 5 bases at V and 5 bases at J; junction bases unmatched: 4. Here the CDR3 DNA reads TGTGCCAGCAGTCCCCGACAGGGGGATCAGCCCCAGCATTTT. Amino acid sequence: CASSPRQGDQPQHF.

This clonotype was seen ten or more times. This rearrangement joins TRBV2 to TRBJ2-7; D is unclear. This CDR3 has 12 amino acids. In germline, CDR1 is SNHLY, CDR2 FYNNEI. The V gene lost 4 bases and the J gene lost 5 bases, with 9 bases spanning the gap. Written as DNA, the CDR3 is TGTGCCAGCAGTGCCTGGCGAGACGAGCAGTACTTC. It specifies CASSAWRDEQYF. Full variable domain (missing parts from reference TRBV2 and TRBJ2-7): EPEVTQTPSHQVTQMGQEVILRCVPISNHLYFYWYRQILGQKVEFLVSFYNNEISEKSEIFDDQFSVERPDGSNFTLKIRSTKLEDSAMYFCASSAWRDEQYFGPGTRLTVT.

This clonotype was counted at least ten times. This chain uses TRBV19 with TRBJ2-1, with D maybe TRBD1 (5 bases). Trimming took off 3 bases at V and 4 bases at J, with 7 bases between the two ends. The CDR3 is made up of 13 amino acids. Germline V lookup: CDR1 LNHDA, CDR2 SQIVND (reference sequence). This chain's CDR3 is CASSISGYNEQFF. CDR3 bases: TGTGCCAGTAGTATCTCAGGGTACAATGAGCAGTTCTTC.

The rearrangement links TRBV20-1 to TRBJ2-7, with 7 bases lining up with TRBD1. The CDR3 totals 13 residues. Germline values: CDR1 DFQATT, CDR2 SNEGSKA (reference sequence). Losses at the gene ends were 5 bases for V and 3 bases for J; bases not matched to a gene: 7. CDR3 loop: CSAPGQVYYEQYF. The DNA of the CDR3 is TGCAGTGCTCCCGGACAGGTGTACTACGAGCAGTACTTC.

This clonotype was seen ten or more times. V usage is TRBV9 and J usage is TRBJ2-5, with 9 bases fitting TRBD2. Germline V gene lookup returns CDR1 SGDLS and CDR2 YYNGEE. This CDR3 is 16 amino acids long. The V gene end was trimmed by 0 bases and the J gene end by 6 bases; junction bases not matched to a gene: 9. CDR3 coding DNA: TGTGCCAGCAGCGTAGGGAATAGCGGGAGCCCCCAGACCCAGTACTTC. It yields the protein CASSVGNSGSPQTQYF.

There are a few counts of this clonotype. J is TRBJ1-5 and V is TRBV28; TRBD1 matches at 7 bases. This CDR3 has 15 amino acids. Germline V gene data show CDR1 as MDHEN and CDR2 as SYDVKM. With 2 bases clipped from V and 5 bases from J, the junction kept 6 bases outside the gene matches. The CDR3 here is CASSLRGRDYQPQHF. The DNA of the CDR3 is TGTGCCAGCAGTTTAAGGGGGCGCGACTATCAGCCCCAGCATTTT.

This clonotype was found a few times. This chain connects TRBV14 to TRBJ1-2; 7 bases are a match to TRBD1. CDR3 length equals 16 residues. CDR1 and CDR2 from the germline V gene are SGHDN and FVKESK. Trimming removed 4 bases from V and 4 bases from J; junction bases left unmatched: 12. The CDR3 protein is CASSLGGAGGSYGYTF. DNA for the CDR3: TGTGCCAGCAGCCTAGGCGGTGCAGGGGGAAGCTATGGCTACACCTTC.

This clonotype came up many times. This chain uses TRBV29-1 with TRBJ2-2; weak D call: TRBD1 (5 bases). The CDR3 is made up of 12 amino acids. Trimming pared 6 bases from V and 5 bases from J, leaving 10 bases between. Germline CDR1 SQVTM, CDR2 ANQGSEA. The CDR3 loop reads CSVRVQTGELFF. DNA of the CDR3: TGCAGCGTCAGGGTCCAGACCGGGGAGCTGTTTTTT.

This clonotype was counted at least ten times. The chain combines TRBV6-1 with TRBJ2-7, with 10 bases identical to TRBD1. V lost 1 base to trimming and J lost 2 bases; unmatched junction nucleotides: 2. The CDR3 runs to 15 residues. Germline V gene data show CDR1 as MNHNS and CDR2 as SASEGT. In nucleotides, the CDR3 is TGTGCCAGCAGTGAAGACGGGACAGGGGCCTACGAGCAGTACTTC. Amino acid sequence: CASSEDGTGAYEQYF.

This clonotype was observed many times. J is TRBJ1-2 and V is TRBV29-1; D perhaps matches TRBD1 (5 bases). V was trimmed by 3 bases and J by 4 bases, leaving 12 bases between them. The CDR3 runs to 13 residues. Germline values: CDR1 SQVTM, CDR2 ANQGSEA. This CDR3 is CSVEGPVTYGYTF. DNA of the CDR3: TGCAGCGTTGAGGGACCTGTCACCTATGGCTACACCTTC.

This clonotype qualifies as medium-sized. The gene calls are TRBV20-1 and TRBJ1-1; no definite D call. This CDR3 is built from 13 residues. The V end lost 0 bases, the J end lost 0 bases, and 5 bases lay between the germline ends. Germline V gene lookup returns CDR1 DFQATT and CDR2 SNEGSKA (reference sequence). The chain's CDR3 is CSARDELNTEAFF. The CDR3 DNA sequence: TGCAGTGCTAGAGATGAGCTGAACACTGAAGCTTTCTTT.

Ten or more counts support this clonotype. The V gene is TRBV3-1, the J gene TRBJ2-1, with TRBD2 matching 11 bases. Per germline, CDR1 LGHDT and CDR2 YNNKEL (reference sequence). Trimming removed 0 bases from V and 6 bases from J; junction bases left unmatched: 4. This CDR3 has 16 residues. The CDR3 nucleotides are TGTGCCAGCAGCCAAGATCGACTAGCGGGAATCAATGAGCAGTTCTTC. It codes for CASSQDRLAGINEQFF.

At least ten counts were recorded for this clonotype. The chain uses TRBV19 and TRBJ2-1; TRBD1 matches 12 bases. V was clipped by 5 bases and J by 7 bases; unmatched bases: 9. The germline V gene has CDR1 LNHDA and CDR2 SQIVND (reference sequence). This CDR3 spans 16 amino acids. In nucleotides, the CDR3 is TGTGCCAGTAGTGGCGCCGGGACAGGGGGCGTGAATGAGCAGTTCTTC. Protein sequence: CASSGAGTGGVNEQFF.

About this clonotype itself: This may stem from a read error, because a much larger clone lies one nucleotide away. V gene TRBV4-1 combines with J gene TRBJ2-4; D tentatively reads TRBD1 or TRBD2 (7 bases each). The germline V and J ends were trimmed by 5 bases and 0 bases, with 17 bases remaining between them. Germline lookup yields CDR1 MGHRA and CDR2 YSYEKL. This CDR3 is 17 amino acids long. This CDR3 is CASSSRGGRGAKNIQYF. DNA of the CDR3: TGCGCCAGCAGCTCCAGGGGGGGCAGGGGAGCCAAAAACATTCAGTACTTC.

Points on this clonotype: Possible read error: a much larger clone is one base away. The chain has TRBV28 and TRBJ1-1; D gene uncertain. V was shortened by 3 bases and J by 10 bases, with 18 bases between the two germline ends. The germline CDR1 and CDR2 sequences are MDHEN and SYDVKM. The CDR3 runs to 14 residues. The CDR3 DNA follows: TGTGCCAGCAGTTTCCCCCTTTCAGGAGCTGGAGCTTTCTTT. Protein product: CASSFPLSGAGAFF. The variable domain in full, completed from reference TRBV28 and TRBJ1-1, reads DVKVTQSSRYLVKRTGEKVFLECVQDMDHENMFWYRQDPGLGLRLIYFSYDVKMKEKGDIPEGYSVSREKKERFSLILESASTNQTSMYLCASSFPLSGAGAFFGQGTRLTVV.

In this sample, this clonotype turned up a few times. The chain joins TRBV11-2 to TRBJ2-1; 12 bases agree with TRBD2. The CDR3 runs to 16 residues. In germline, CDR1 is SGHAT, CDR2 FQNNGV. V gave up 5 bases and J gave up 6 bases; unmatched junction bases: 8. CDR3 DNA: TGTGCCAGCAGCCTAACCGCGGGACTAGCGGGCAATGAGCAGTTCTTC. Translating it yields CASSLTAGLAGNEQFF.

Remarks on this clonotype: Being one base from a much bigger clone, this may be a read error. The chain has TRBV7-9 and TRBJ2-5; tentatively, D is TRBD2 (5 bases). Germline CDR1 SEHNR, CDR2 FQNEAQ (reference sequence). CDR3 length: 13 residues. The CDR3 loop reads CASRSSIWETQHF. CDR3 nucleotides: TGTGCCAGCAGGTCCTCTATATGGGAGACCCAGCACTTC.

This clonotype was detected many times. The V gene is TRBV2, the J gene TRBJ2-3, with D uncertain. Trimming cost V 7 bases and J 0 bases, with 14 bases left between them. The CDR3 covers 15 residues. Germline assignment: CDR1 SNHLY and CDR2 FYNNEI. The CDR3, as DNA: TGTGCCAGCACCGGACGGCCTTCTAGCACAGATACGCAGTATTTT. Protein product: CASTGRPSSTDTQYF.